This TCR beta chain was captured in a study of blood T cell repertoires in COVID-19 (TCRdb year 2020). Regarding the complete study: The collaborator samples originated in the United States, Italy and Spain and spanned the acute and convalescent phases of COVID-19. Nearly every sample came with metadata listing a de-identified subject ID, COVID-19 status, age in years and sex. The samples were drawn from the first 160 participants of the ongoing ImmuneRACE study and from 1,254 subjects provided by 6 global collaborators. The prospective study material was composed of cDNA or gDNA derived from T cells, B-cell-depleted T cells, or PBMCs. Subjects who had been exposed to COVID-19, were actively infected with it, or had recovered from it provided the deeply sampled blood TCRbeta repertoires that made up the dataset. HLA class I and class II types, where available, came from metadata supplied by the sample provider rather than from assay-based typing. The repertoires were released in a freely available public database meant as a resource for research on the immune response to SARS-CoV-2.

The immunoSEQ Assay, a bias-controlled multiplex PCR, was used to amplify TCRbeta CDR3 regions from genomic DNA. Per the authors' processing: The number of nucleated cells in each sample was estimated from the amplification of reference gene primers within the assay. Sequence reads were collapsed and filtered to measure the absolute abundance of every unique TCRbeta CDR3 rearrangement. For each sample, productive Simpson clonality was calculated as the square root of Simpson's diversity index across productive rearrangements. TCRdb took this table from immuneACCESS and kept in-frame rearrangements with V and J called. Such tables lack part of the clones; where checked against another copy, unresolved V genes explain under half of the gap, and the rest is unexplained. V and J calls and clone size come straight from that table; D and trimming were deduced from the DNA. A total of roughly 260,000 clones appear in this sample, less than 85% of them only once. Approximately 5% of the sample belongs to the ten largest clones.

About this clone itself: The antigen it binds to is not known. No base-level quality is on record; no much larger clone is a single base apart.

The junction shows trimming of 3 bases on V and 7 bases on J, plus 16 bases between the germline ends. The CDR1 and CDR2 encoded by the germline V gene (reference sequence) are LGHDT and YNNKEL. The CDR3 has 15 amino acids, counting the end cysteine and phenylalanine. This entry keeps only the CDR3 DNA: 45 bases, framed from base 1. Beyond this particular receptor, the publication reports: Clinical and demographic metadata were provided uncurated, with the amount varying by source and participant.

Collaborating institutions collected whole blood in K2EDTA tubes following their own protocols. Collaborator samples were shipped for TCRbeta analysis as frozen whole blood, isolated PBMCs, or DNA extracted from either sample type. The chain is encoded by TRBV3-1 (or the pseudogene TRBV3-2) joined to TRBJ2-1, with TRBD1 perhaps the D gene, on 6 matching bases. Specimen: peripheral blood. This sequence was found in a woman over 75 with active or convalescent COVID-19. The DNA sequence is TGTGCCAGCAGCCATATGGGCAGGGGAATTAATGAGCAGTTCTTC. Its protein is CASSHMGRGINEQFF.